Listed below are T cell receptor beta chains from one sample, sequenced in a study of T cells after yellow fever vaccination. TCRdb recomputed calls from the 5' RACE reads with MiXCR, one row per CDR3 protein. The sample contains 620,000 or so distinct CDR3 sequences, approximately 13% of which appear only once. The sample was PBMCs, taken on the day of the yellow fever booster vaccination. The source is a man younger than 40 who received the YFV17D yellow fever vaccine. Each CDR3 is given without its conserved first and last residue. Each record gives: V gene, CDR3 protein.

v_gene: TRBV6-5
CDR3aa: ASSYSGLNTGELF

v_gene: TRBV7-6
CDR3aa: ASSTIQGREQY

v_gene: TRBV7-6
CDR3aa: ASSLGLAGSQETQY

v_gene: TRBV12-3/TRBV12-4
CDR3aa: ASSPRDRWYEQY

v_gene: TRBV14
CDR3aa: ASSHTRTIPVTEAF

v_gene: TRBV20-1
CDR3aa: SAGTPPTDTQY

v_gene: TRBV20-1
CDR3aa: SAIPPRLAGDTQY

v_gene: TRBV5-1
CDR3aa: ASSQGGVDTQY

v_gene: TRBV14
CDR3aa: ASSQVWTSTGELF

v_gene: TRBV29-1
CDR3aa: SVSGLSLAGGNEQF

v_gene: TRBV6-1
CDR3aa: ASRQGANEQY

v_gene: TRBV12-3/TRBV12-4
CDR3aa: ASSRGWEEKLF

v_gene: TRBV20-1
CDR3aa: SATPVGAGFTGELF

v_gene: TRBV18
CDR3aa: ASSPQKTGNYEQY

v_gene: TRBV20-1
CDR3aa: SAPLGTGTDTQY

v_gene: TRBV6-4
CDR3aa: ASSEGQPGANVLT

v_gene: TRBV27
CDR3aa: ASVNLADNEQF

v_gene: TRBV6-1
CDR3aa: ASRIGHRDRGYT

v_gene: TRBV5-1
CDR3aa: ASSLASSANTGELF

v_gene: TRBV29-1
CDR3aa: SVEVDRGLTQY